This is a list of T cell receptor beta chains from one sample in a study of liver allograft versus peripheral blood T cells. Each CDR3 protein gets one entry after TCRdb re-called the reads with MiXCR. This sample has some 1,200 distinct CDR3 sequences, with 16% found just once. All receptors come from a human patient who had a liver transplant. The T cells may come from the graft donor. Both conserved end residues are part of each CDR3. D genes are given only for firm matches. Clone size appears in some rows only: once, few, many, or a class for an expanded clone.

J: TRBJ1-5
V: TRBV27
length: 14
D: -
size: -
DNA: TGTGCCAGCAGTTTATACCATAGCAATCAGCCCCAGCATTTT
CDR3: CASSLYHSNQPQHF

J: TRBJ1-2
V: TRBV29-1
length: 12
D: -
size: large
DNA: TGCAGCGTTGACTTGGGACTCTATGGCTACACCTTC
CDR3: CSVDLGLYGYTF

J: TRBJ1-5
V: TRBV19
length: 15
D: -
size: medium-sized
DNA: TGTGCCAGTAGTATACGGACAGTACTCGATCAGCCCCAGCATTTT
CDR3: CASSIRTVLDQPQHF

J: TRBJ1-6
V: TRBV27
length: 15
D: TRBD1
size: medium-sized
DNA: TGTGCCAGCAGTACCCGGACAGGGGGTGATTCACCCCTCCACTTT
CDR3: CASSTRTGGDSPLHF

J: TRBJ2-1
V: TRBV24-1
length: 16
D: TRBD2
size: large
DNA: TGTGCCACCAGTGACCCGACTAGCGATGAAAATCATGAGCAGTTCTTC
CDR3: CATSDPTSDENHEQFF

J: TRBJ2-1
V: TRBV9
length: 12
D: -
size: few
DNA: TGTGCCAGCAGCAAACAGGGAAATGAGCAGTTCTTC
CDR3: CASSKQGNEQFF

J: TRBJ2-1
V: TRBV27
length: 14
D: TRBD2
size: medium-sized
DNA: TGTGCCAGCACCCTAGCGGGAGCCTACAATGAGCAGTTCTTC
CDR3: CASTLAGAYNEQFF

J: TRBJ2-7
V: TRBV20-1
length: 16
D: TRBD2
size: -
DNA: TGCAGTGCACGACAGACTAGCGGGGCAACCTCCTACGAGCAGTACTTC
CDR3: CSARQTSGATSYEQYF

J: TRBJ2-7
V: TRBV27
length: 14
D: -
size: medium-sized
DNA: TGTGCCAGCAGTTTCCGCCTCGACAGCTACGAGCAGTACTTC
CDR3: CASSFRLDSYEQYF

J: TRBJ2-7
V: TRBV19
length: 14
D: TRBD2
size: large
DNA: TGTGCCAGTAGTATAGGTCTAGCGGACTACGAGCAGTACTTC
CDR3: CASSIGLADYEQYF

J: TRBJ2-2
V: TRBV27
length: 15
D: -
size: medium-sized
DNA: TGTGCCAGCAGTCCCCTGCGGAGGCGGGCCGGGGAGCTGTTTTTT
CDR3: CASSPLRRRAGELFF

J: TRBJ2-7
V: TRBV12-3/TRBV12-4
length: 15
D: TRBD1
size: -
DNA: TGTGCCAGCAGTTTGTTACAGGGGCCAGCCTACGAGCAGTACTTC
CDR3: CASSLLQGPAYEQYF

J: TRBJ1-1
V: TRBV18
length: 15
D: TRBD1
size: large
DNA: TGTGCCAGCTCACTTCTTGGACAGGGGGACACTGAAGCTTTCTTT
CDR3: CASSLLGQGDTEAFF

J: TRBJ2-1
V: TRBV9
length: 12
D: -
size: medium-sized
DNA: TGTGCCAGCAGCCTCGGAAGCAATGAGCAGTTCTTC
CDR3: CASSLGSNEQFF

J: TRBJ1-2
V: TRBV9
length: 16
D: -
size: hyperexpanded
DNA: TGTGCCAGCAGCGGAGACCCGGGCCCGAGGAGCTATGGCTACACCTTC
CDR3: CASSGDPGPRSYGYTF